The present entry profiles one TCR beta chain with its context. The antigen is unknown. The sample originates from a study of T cells in tuberculosis. The overall study: Samples predate treatment or fall within its first 7 days. Study observations and caveats: The TCR-beta difference was not significant; alpha differences partly reflected length. Samples were chosen by availability of cryopreserved specimens.

There are 17 residues in the CDR3. CDR1 GTSNPN and CDR2 SVGIG come from the germline V gene (reference sequence). V was pared by 0 bases and J by 2 bases, with 17 bases between. The repertoire was sequenced with immunoSEQ multiplex PCR; TCRdb's copy has only in-frame clones and lacks some. The sample lists about 53,000 clones, about 95% seen once, with 1.1% to 1.5% in the top ten. Time point in this sample: new active TB diagnosis, blood taken before or within 7 days of starting treatment. Unsorted cryopreserved PBMC were sequenced, averaging around 99,000 T cells per clinical donor. The source is an adult with tuberculosis. The chain links TRBV30 to TRBJ1-3, with D maybe TRBD1 (5 bases). Sequencing used PBMCs, obtained at tuberculosis diagnosis. The CDR3 reads CAWSVILGEVAGNTIYF. In nucleotides, the CDR3 is TGTGCCTGGAGTGTAATCCTAGGGGAAGTGGCTGGAAACACCATATATTTT.